The rows below give T cell receptor beta chains drawn from one sample of a study of molecular identifiers for immune sequencing clone quantification. TCRdb re-called the PCR reads through MiXCR, storing one row per CDR3 protein. The data hold about 630,000 distinct CDR3 sequences, with roughly 23% observed a single time. Sequencing used naive CD8+ T cells from blood, with Jurkat cell RNA spiked in. Receptors originate from a human donor in good health. Some libraries in this study had Jurkat cell RNA spiked in. Both conserved end residues are part of each CDR3. D genes are given only for firm matches. Rows give clone size only sometimes, using once, few, many, or a class for an expanded clone.

>15|NA|TRBJ2-7|TRBV6-1|few
CASSAHRDPTYEQYF
TGTGCCAGCAGTGCACACAGGGACCCAACCTACGAGCAGTACTTC
>15|NA|TRBJ1-1|TRBV7-2|many
CASSFSPPQNTEAFF
TGTGCCAGCAGCTTTAGCCCCCCCCAGAACACTGAAGCTTTCTTT
>15|TRBD2|TRBJ2-7|TRBV3-1|few
CASSSRSGGVHEQYF
TGTGCCAGCAGCTCCCGGAGCGGGGGGGTCCACGAGCAGTACTTC
>14|TRBD2|TRBJ2-1|TRBV20-1|few
CSAFSGSSYNEQFF
TGCAGTGCCTTTAGCGGGAGCTCCTACAATGAGCAGTTCTTC
>15|NA|TRBJ2-2|TRBV7-9|many
CASSSAAPSTGELFF
TGTGCCAGCAGCTCAGCCGCCCCGAGCACCGGGGAGCTGTTTTTT
>16|NA|TRBJ1-6|TRBV4-3|NA
CASSQEHSPANSPLHF
TGCGCCAGCAGCCAAGAACACAGTCCGGCCAATTCACCCCTCCACTTT
>12|NA|TRBJ2-5|TRBV12-3/TRBV12-4|many
CASSPQQETQYF
TGTGCCAGCAGTCCTCAACAAGAGACCCAGTACTTC
>14|NA|TRBJ2-7|TRBV7-2|NA
CASSLADATYEQYF
TGTGCCAGCAGCTTAGCGGACGCTACCTACGAGCAGTACTTC
>11|TRBD1|TRBJ2-1|TRBV10-3|NA
CAIRQGHEQFF
TGTGCCATCAGACAGGGGCATGAGCAGTTCTTC
>12|NA|TRBJ1-2|TRBV20-1|NA
CSVGQTNYGYTF
TGCAGTGTCGGACAGACTAACTATGGCTACACCTTC
>15|NA|TRBJ2-7|TRBV7-2|NA
CASSLGIIRDHEQYF
TGTGCCAGCAGCTTAGGGATCATCCGCGATCACGAGCAGTACTTC
>15|NA|TRBJ2-7|TRBV5-6|many
CASSLYGSSSYEQYF
TGTGCCAGCAGCTTGTACGGGTCTAGCTCCTACGAGCAGTACTTC
>16|TRBD2|TRBJ2-7|TRBV7-6|many
CASSLGGGGGWYEQYF
TGTGCCAGCAGCTTAGGAGGCGGGGGGGGCTGGTACGAGCAGTACTTC
>14|NA|TRBJ2-5|TRBV6-5|many
CASSYSSGGETQYF
TGTGCCAGCAGTTACTCGAGTGGCGGGGAGACCCAGTACTTC
>13|NA|TRBJ2-2|TRBV30|NA
CAWSDTHTGELFF
TGTGCCTGGAGTGACACTCACACCGGGGAGCTGTTTTTT
>14|NA|TRBJ1-1|TRBV7-8|many
CASSLDTQSPGAFF
TGTGCCAGCAGCTTAGACACGCAATCCCCCGGAGCTTTCTTT
>14|NA|TRBJ2-3|TRBV12-3/TRBV12-4|many
CASSLTGPADTQYF
TGTGCCAGCAGTCTCACAGGGCCCGCAGATACGCAGTATTTT
>14|NA|TRBJ2-3|TRBV7-9|NA
CASSLGGASDTQYF
TGTGCCAGCAGCTTAGGTGGGGCATCAGATACGCAGTATTTT
>14|NA|TRBJ1-1|TRBV18|NA
CASSPPGVDTEAFF
TGTGCCAGCTCACCACCGGGAGTTGACACTGAAGCTTTCTTT
>15|NA|TRBJ1-2|TRBV29-1|many
CSASLGGIPGYGYTF
TGCAGCGCGTCTTTGGGGGGCATACCTGGCTATGGCTACACCTTC
>13|NA|TRBJ1-5|TRBV6-6|many
CAGGGISNQPQHF
TGTGCTGGCGGGGGGATTAGCAATCAGCCCCAGCATTTT
>16|NA|TRBJ2-3|TRBV7-9|many
CASSFKAAGSEDTQYF
TGTGCCAGCAGCTTTAAAGCTGCGGGATCGGAAGATACGCAGTATTTT
>15|NA|TRBJ2-6|TRBV15|many
CATSRENRGANVLTF
TGTGCCACCAGCAGAGAGAATCGTGGGGCCAACGTCCTGACTTTC
>16|TRBD2|TRBJ2-3|TRBV4-1|NA
CASSQGSGGGPDTPYF
TGCGCCAGCAGCCAAGGTAGCGGGGGGGGACCCGATACGCCGTATTTT
>12|NA|TRBJ2-2|TRBV9|few
CASSVAIGELFF
TGTGCCAGCAGCGTAGCGATCGGGGAGCTGTTTTTT
>15|TRBD2|TRBJ2-1|TRBV7-2|many
CASSFTSGDYNEQFF
TGTGCCAGCAGCTTTACTAGCGGGGACTACAATGAGCAGTTCTTC
>17|TRBD2|TRBJ2-1|TRBV30|NA
CAWSLSGRRGAYNEQFF
TGTGCCTGGAGTCTTAGCGGGAGAAGAGGGGCCTACAATGAGCAGTTCTTC
>15|NA|TRBJ2-7|TRBV4-3|many
CASSQYDKEGYEQYF
TGCGCCAGCAGCCAGTACGACAAAGAGGGCTACGAGCAGTACTTC
>14|NA|TRBJ2-2|TRBV30|NA
CAWSETGSPGGLFF
TGTGCCTGGAGTGAGACAGGGTCCCCCGGGGGGCTGTTTTTT
>12|NA|TRBJ2-2|TRBV2|NA
CASRSWDGGLFF
TGTGCCAGCAGGAGTTGGGACGGGGGGCTGTTTTTT
>16|NA|TRBJ2-2|TRBV13|NA
CASSLSREINTGELFF
TGTGCCAGCAGCCTTTCTAGGGAGATAAACACCGGGGAGCTGTTTTTT
>15|NA|TRBJ2-5|TRBV9|few
CASSSYDSYQETQYF
TGTGCCAGCAGCTCGTACGACAGTTACCAAGAGACCCAGTACTTC
>13|NA|TRBJ1-1|TRBV2|many
CASKRMKNTEAFF
TGTGCCAGCAAGCGGATGAAGAACACTGAAGCTTTCTTT
>16|NA|TRBJ1-4|TRBV20-1|many
CSARDKSGFALGKLFF
TGCAGTGCTAGAGATAAATCCGGGTTTGCCCTTGGAAAACTGTTTTTT
>15|NA|TRBJ2-7|TRBV27|few
CASSFSKSGPYEQYF
TGTGCCAGCAGTTTTAGCAAGTCAGGGCCCTACGAGCAGTACTTC